These T cell receptor beta chains were read from a single sample in a study of Ad26.COV2.S vaccination and SARS-CoV-2 variants. The protocol was immunoSEQ multiplex PCR, while the TCRdb copy is restricted to in-frame clones and leaves out a portion. Of around 450,000 clones detected, 75% to 90% appear once; the ten largest clones hold over 2%. Material: peripheral blood, obtained in a trial of Ad26.COV2.S vaccine versus placebo. All receptors come from a person aged 18-60 years who received the Ad26.COV2.S COVID-19 vaccine or a placebo. The CDR3 runs from the conserved cysteine through the conserved F or W. D genes are given only for firm matches. Some rows have no size entry. The others give once, few or many, or a class for an expanded clone.

.	TRBV19	TRBJ2-3	.	14	CASSRGTSTDTQYF	TGTGCCAGTAGTAGAGGGACCAGCACAGATACGCAGTATTTT
TRBD2	TRBV5-1	TRBJ2-7	.	15	CASSLVVAGSYEQYF	TGCGCCAGCAGCTTGGTAGTAGCGGGGAGCTACGAGCAGTACTTC
.	TRBV12-3/TRBV12-4	TRBJ2-7	.	13	CASSLERGTPAGF	TGTGCCAGCAGTTTAGAACGGGGGACCCCGGCGGGCTTC
.	TRBV10-3	TRBJ2-1	.	13	CATTGAPGNEQFF	TGTGCCACAACGGGAGCCCCGGGCAATGAGCAGTTCTTC
TRBD2	TRBV19	TRBJ2-5	.	13	CASSILGGETQYF	TGTGCCAGTAGTATCTTGGGGGGGGAGACCCAGTACTTC
.	TRBV15	TRBJ2-1	.	17	CATSRDRAGSAYNEQFF	TGTGCCACCAGCAGAGATCGTGCCGGGAGCGCTTACAATGAGCAGTTCTTC
.	TRBV5-1	TRBJ2-3	.	18	CASSLGPGGRGWPDTQYF	TGCGCCAGCAGCTTAGGGCCCGGGGGGCGAGGCTGGCCAGATACGCAGTATTTT
TRBD2	TRBV5-1	TRBJ2-3	.	17	CASSLGLAGRWTDTQYF	TGCGCCAGCAGCTTGGGACTAGCGGGGAGGTGGACAGATACGCAGTATTTT
.	TRBV5-5	TRBJ1-2	.	17	CASSLSARGPVSYGYTF	TGTGCCAGCAGCTTGTCGGCCAGGGGTCCTGTCAGCTATGGCTACACCTTC
.	TRBV20-1	TRBJ2-3	.	11	CSGRPTDTQYF	TGCAGTGGACGACCCACAGATACGCAGTATTTT
.	TRBV28	TRBJ1-2	.	13	CASSLGQIYGYTF	TGTGCCAGCAGTCTTGGACAGATCTATGGCTACACCTTC
.	TRBV7-3	TRBJ2-3	.	15	CASSLQGGLPDTQYF	TGTGCCAGCAGCTTACAGGGGGGGCTCCCAGATACGCAGTATTTT
.	TRBV7-9	TRBJ2-5	.	15	CASSLGSGSEETQYF	TGTGCCAGCAGCTTAGGATCGGGGAGCGAAGAGACCCAGTACTTC
.	TRBV19	TRBJ2-5	.	15	CASSTVRSPQETQYF	TGTGCCAGTAGTACCGTTCGGTCCCCACAAGAGACCCAGTACTTC
TRBD1	TRBV28	TRBJ2-7	.	15	CASSLSGTGGYEQYF	TGTGCCAGCAGTCTTTCCGGGACAGGGGGCTACGAGCAGTACTTC
TRBD2	TRBV3-1/TRBV3-2	TRBJ2-3	few	17	CASSQLGLAGNQDTQYF	TGTGCCAGCAGCCAACTGGGACTAGCGGGGAATCAGGATACGCAGTATTTT
TRBD2	TRBV6-6	TRBJ2-3	.	15	CASSWTSGSTDTQYF	TGTGCCAGCAGTTGGACTAGCGGGAGCACAGATACGCAGTATTTT
TRBD1	TRBV4-3	TRBJ1-5	.	15	CASSQDRARGRPQHF	TGCGCCAGCAGCCAAGATCGGGCCAGGGGGAGGCCCCAGCATTTT
.	TRBV18	TRBJ1-1	once	13	CASSPPGYTEAFF	TGTGCCAGCTCACCACCGGGGTACACTGAAGCTTTCTTT
.	TRBV12-3/TRBV12-4	TRBJ1-3	.	13	CASSLANGNTIYF	TGTGCCAGCAGCCTCGCTAACGGAAACACCATATATTTT
.	TRBV5-5	TRBJ1-1	.	14	CASSFGVENTEAFF	TGTGCCAGCAGCTTTGGGGTGGAGAACACTGAAGCTTTCTTT
.	TRBV19	TRBJ1-1	.	12	CASSIEGTEAFF	TGTGCCAGTAGTATTGAGGGCACTGAAGCTTTCTTT
.	TRBV6-5	TRBJ2-2	.	14	CASSATGFSGELFF	TGTGCCAGCAGCGCAACAGGGTTCTCCGGGGAGCTGTTTTTT
TRBD1	TRBV18	TRBJ1-2	.	17	CASSPPGTLQGANGYTF	TGTGCCAGCTCACCACCGGGAACCCTACAGGGGGCTAATGGCTACACCTTC
.	TRBV21-1	TRBJ2-1	.	12	CASSKGADEQFF	TGTGCCAGCAGCAAAGGAGCGGATGAGCAGTTCTTC
TRBD2	TRBV5-1	TRBJ2-3	.	17	CASSLVVAGGGTDTQYF	TGCGCCAGCAGCCTGGTAGTAGCGGGGGGAGGCACAGATACGCAGTATTTT
.	TRBV2	TRBJ2-1	.	14	CASSGEPLYNEQFF	TGTGCCAGCAGTGGAGAGCCTTTATACAATGAGCAGTTCTTC
TRBD2	TRBV19	TRBJ2-3	.	16	CASSHWASGEPDTQYF	TGTGCCAGTAGCCATTGGGCTAGCGGAGAACCAGATACGCAGTATTTT
.	TRBV5-1	TRBJ2-3	.	16	CASSLGGTAITDTQYF	TGCGCCAGCAGCTTGGGCGGGACAGCAATCACAGATACGCAGTATTTT
.	TRBV5-4	TRBJ1-1	.	13	CASSSGKSGKAFF	TGTGCCAGCAGCTCTGGCAAGTCCGGTAAAGCTTTCTTT
.	TRBV5-1	TRBJ2-7	.	12	CASSIPSYEQYF	TGCGCCAGCAGTATTCCCTCCTACGAGCAGTACTTC
.	TRBV6-5	TRBJ1-4	.	15	CASSYSGQGNEKLFF	TGTGCCAGCAGTTACTCCGGTCAGGGGAATGAAAAACTGTTTTTT